The 13 T cell receptor beta chains given below trace back to one sample, sequenced in a study of identical twins. TCRdb used MiXCR to reprocess the 5' RACE reads, holding one entry per CDR3 protein. The table lists about 220,000 distinct CDR3 sequences, less than 8% of them singletons. These data also formed part of another study, on yellow fever vaccine responses in identical twins.

The source material was memory (CD45RO+) T cells sorted from blood. The origin of the receptors is a woman aged 18-29 years in good health.

This clonotype was found many times. This chain uses TRBV7-2 with TRBJ2-1, with 10 bases identical to TRBD2. V trimming: 5 bases; J trimming: 1 base; junction bases outside the gene matches: 5. The CDR3 consists of 16 residues. Germline V gives CDR1 SGHTA, CDR2 FQGNSA. For the CDR3, the DNA is TGTGCCAGCAGCCCGACTAGCGGGTTGTCCTACAATGAGCAGTTCTTC. Amino acid sequence: CASSPTSGLSYNEQFF.

This clonotype appeared many times. The chain joins TRBV12-3 or TRBV12-4 to TRBJ2-3; 7 bases are shared with TRBD2. The CDR3 totals 14 residues. The trim removed 4 bases at V and 4 bases at J, leaving 5 bases unmatched. CDR3 DNA sequence: TGTGCCAGCAGTTCTGGCCTAGCGGCAGATACGCAGTATTTT. This translates into CASSSGLAADTQYF.

The rearrangement uses TRBV6-1 and TRBJ2-7; TRBD2 matches 10 bases. From germline, CDR1 is MNHNS and CDR2 SASEGT. Germline trimming cut 6 bases from V and 0 bases from J; bases unmatched to any gene: 8. The CDR3 sequence is 16 residues long. CDR3: CASRRLAGDSSYEQYF. Written as DNA, the CDR3 is TGTGCCAGCAGACGTCTAGCGGGGGACAGCTCCTACGAGCAGTACTTC.

This clonotype was observed a handful of times. The genes are TRBV7-2 and TRBJ2-3; 8 nucleotides match TRBD2. CDR1 SGHTA and CDR2 FQGNSA come from the germline V gene. This CDR3 comprises 16 residues. V lost 3 bases to trimming and J lost 1 base; unmatched junction nucleotides: 6. The CDR3 protein is CASSFPGGVGTDTQYF. The CDR3 DNA follows: TGTGCCAGCAGCTTCCCCGGGGGGGTGGGCACAGATACGCAGTATTTT.

This rearrangement joins TRBV15 to TRBJ1-6; 8 bases agree with TRBD1. CDR1 LNHNV and CDR2 YYDKDF come from the germline V gene (reference sequence). This CDR3 contains 14 residues. Losses at the gene ends were 5 bases for V and 7 bases for J; bases not matched to a gene: 4. CDR3 nucleotides: TGTGCCACCAGCGTCCGGGACAGGAATTCACCCCTCCACTTT. This gives the protein CATSVRDRNSPLHF.

This clonotype was counted a few times. CDR3 region: CASSFLGNNSPLHF. For the CDR3, the DNA is TGCGCCAGCAGCTTCCTTGGGAATAATTCACCCCTCCACTTT. The chain combines TRBV5-1 with TRBJ1-6; D call uncertain. The CDR3 is 14 residues long. Trimming shortened V by 2 bases and J by 5 bases, and 8 bases separated the two germline ends. The germline gives CDR1 SGHRS, CDR2 YFSETQ.

This clonotype was seen many times. This sequence joins TRBV27 and TRBJ2-2; 10 bases match TRBD1. Trimming removed 6 bases from V and 5 bases from J; junction bases left unmatched: 6. Per the germline V gene, CDR1 is MNHEY and CDR2 is SMNVEV (reference sequence). The CDR3 covers 15 residues. In DNA, the CDR3 is TGTGCCAGCAGACTCCCGGGACAGGGGACCGGGGAGCTGTTTTTT. Amino acid sequence: CASRLPGQGTGELFF.

In this sample, this clonotype turned up many times. The chain combines TRBV27 with TRBJ2-2; 8 nucleotides line up with TRBD1. This CDR3 has 16 residues. The V and J ends lost 6 bases and 3 bases, in that order; junction bases with no gene match: 9. CDR1 is MNHEY and CDR2 is SMNVEV in the germline V gene (reference sequence). CDR3 residues: CASRPPRGLYTGELFF. The CDR3 nucleotides are TGTGCCAGCAGGCCTCCCAGGGGGCTCTACACCGGGGAGCTGTTTTTT.

This clonotype was picked up one time. V and J are TRBV24-1 and TRBJ2-7, with D possibly TRBD1 on 6 matching bases. Germline loops: CDR1 KGHDR, CDR2 SFDVKD. Trimming pared 5 bases from V and 5 bases from J, leaving 12 bases between. This CDR3 contains 13 residues. This CDR3 reads CATSGPRGHEQYF. CDR3 DNA sequence: TGTGCCACCAGTGGCCCCAGGGGCCACGAGCAGTACTTC.

The sample holds many counts of this clonotype. The rearrangement uses TRBV9 and TRBJ2-7, with 7 bases fitting TRBD1. Germline lookup yields CDR1 SGDLS and CDR2 YYNGEE. The CDR3 extends over 16 amino acids. V was pared by 4 bases and J by 0 bases, with 10 bases of the junction left unmatched. The CDR3 nucleotides read TGTGCCAGCAGCCTCAATCCGGACAGGTTCTCCTACGAGCAGTACTTC. Amino acid sequence: CASSLNPDRFSYEQYF.

This clonotype has more than one count but fewer than ten. The J gene is TRBJ1-4, the V gene TRBV7-2; the D gene is possibly TRBD1 (5 bases). The germline V and J ends were trimmed by 3 bases and 5 bases, with 16 bases remaining between them. Looked up from germline, CDR1 is SGHTA and CDR2 is FQGNSA. The length of the CDR3 is 16 residues. CDR3 region: CASSFDTGAHNEKLFF. CDR3 bases: TGTGCCAGCAGCTTCGATACCGGGGCCCACAATGAAAAACTGTTTTTT.

The chain is built from TRBV28 and TRBJ1-4, with 9 bases matching TRBD1. Per the germline V gene, CDR1 is MDHEN and CDR2 is SYDVKM. The V and J ends lost 1 base and 2 bases, in that order; junction bases with no gene match: 2. CDR3 length: 16 amino acids. The CDR3 nucleotides read TGTGCCAGCAGTTTATTTGGGACAGGGACTAATGAAAAACTGTTTTTT. Translation: CASSLFGTGTNEKLFF.

This clonotype showed up just a few times. The chain is built from TRBV18 and TRBJ2-5; D assignment may be TRBD1 or TRBD2 (5 bases each). Per germline, CDR1 KGHSH and CDR2 LQKENI. The CDR3 runs 16 residues. Trimming shortened V by 3 bases and J by 5 bases, and 19 bases separated the two germline ends. Here the CDR3 reads CASSPIRDPLWETQYF. The CDR3 DNA reads as TGTGCCAGCTCACCGATCCGGGACCCCCTGTGGGAGACCCAGTACTTC.